The clone carrying this T cell receptor beta chain was seen more than once but under ten times. Its antigen is unidentified. This CDR3 comprises 15 residues. V trimming: 2 bases; J trimming: 1 base; junction bases outside the gene matches: 5. Germline V gene sequence: CDR1 SGHRS, CDR2 YFSETQ. This entry comes from a study of CD8 T cells in ankylosing spondylitis. General study findings and limits: There was a TCR beta motif, made of 7 to 9 highly homologous variants, that appeared characteristic of ankylosing spondylitis blood. Earlier reports found some motif variants in synovial fluid and blood in reactive arthritis.

Quantitative 5'-RACE with molecular barcodes generated TCR beta libraries. Each CDR3 protein is one row after TCRdb ran MiXCR on the 5' RACE reads. The sample carries approximately 260,000 distinct CDR3 sequences, over 15% recorded once. The source material was blood, either unsorted or a sorted T cell fraction (not recorded which). This TCR derives from a male donor with ankylosing spondylitis or in good health (not recorded which). The V and J genes are TRBV5-1 and TRBJ2-7; 8 bases agree with TRBD1. CDR3 loop: CASSFEQGGSYEQYF. For the CDR3, the DNA is TGCGCCAGCAGCTTCGAACAGGGGGGATCCTACGAGCAGTACTTC.